This TCR beta chain comes out of a study of blood T cell repertoires in COVID-19. Overall study: Samples representing acute and convalescent COVID-19 were sourced from the United States, Italy and Spain.

The V gene's germline CDR1 is SGHRS and CDR2 YFSETQ. Losses at the gene ends were 0 bases for V and 5 bases for J; bases not matched to a gene: 9. The CDR3 contains 17 residues. Per the study methods: Amplified reference gene primers provided the basis for estimating nucleated cell counts. Clones were read by immunoSEQ multiplex PCR, and TCRdb kept only the in-frame ones, dropping some. V and J calls and clone size are copied from that table; D and trimming were computed from the DNA. The sample lists approximately 74,000 clones, roughly 80% occurring once. The origin of this receptor is a woman of 80 years or more with active or convalescent COVID-19. This rearrangement joins TRBV5-1 to TRBJ2-5; TRBD2 aligns across 11 bases. The sample taken for sequencing was peripheral blood. The CDR3 DNA sequence: TGCGCCAGCAGCTTGGGTTATAGCGGGGGGGCCGAGGAGACCCAGTACTTC. Protein product: CASSLGYSGGAEETQYF. Full variable domain (rest looked up from reference TRBV5-1 and TRBJ2-5): KAGVTQTPRYLIKTRGQQVTLSCSPISGHRSVSWYQQTPGQGLQFLFEYFSETQRNKGNFPGRFSGRQFSNSRSEMNVSTLELGDSALYLCASSLGYSGGAEETQYFGPGTRLLVL.